This is a list of T cell receptor beta chains from one sample in a study of breast tumors, draining lymph nodes, adjacent tissues. TCRdb analysed the multiplex PCR reads with MiXCR anew, one entry per CDR3 protein. The data contain approximately 190,000 distinct CDR3 sequences, approximately 33% of them singletons. The specimen sequenced was axillary lymph node tissue. These receptor sequences come from a female donor with breast cancer. Some clones in this sample may be carry-over from other donors' samples. The CDR3 runs from the conserved cysteine through the conserved F or W. Each record gives: clone size, D gene, J gene, V gene, CDR3 DNA, CDR3 protein. The D gene is left open where the match is weak. Only part of the rows carry a size: once, few, many, or a class if the clone is expanded.

>-|TRBD1|TRBJ2-5|TRBV20-1
TGCAGTGCGTCGGCGGCAGGGGGCGAAGCGACCCAGTACTTC
CSASAAGGEATQYF
>few|TRBD1|TRBJ1-2|TRBV2
TGTGCCAGCAGTGTCGGCCAGACAGGGGGGTATGGCTACACCTTC
CASSVGQTGGYGYTF
>-|TRBD1|TRBJ2-7|TRBV25-1
TGTGCCGGGCAGGGGGACGAGCAGTACTTC
CAGQGDEQYF
>many|TRBD2|TRBJ2-3|TRBV20-1
TGCAGTGCTTTTAGCGGGAGCGGAACAGATACGCAGTATTTT
CSAFSGSGTDTQYF
>once|TRBD1|TRBJ1-1|TRBV6-6
TGTGCCAGCACGGGAACAGGGGGCACTGAAGCTTTCTTT
CASTGTGGTEAFF
>many|-|TRBJ2-7|TRBV3-1
TGTGCCAGCAGCTGGACTTCCTACGAGCAGTACTTC
CASSWTSYEQYF
>many|-|TRBJ1-2|TRBV2
TGTGCCAGCAGTACCGAATTACCCTATGGCTACACCTTC
CASSTELPYGYTF
>many|-|TRBJ2-5|TRBV20-1
TGCAGTGCTACTAGATTCGCCCAAGAGACCCAGTACTTC
CSATRFAQETQYF
>many|TRBD2|TRBJ2-7|TRBV20-1
TGCAGTGCTAGAGTCGGGACTAGCGGTGCCTACGAGCAGTACTTC
CSARVGTSGAYEQYF
>many|-|TRBJ2-2|TRBV28
TGTGCCACCTATCCCCAGGGGTCCTTAGGGGAGCTGTTTTTT
CATYPQGSLGELFF
>-|-|TRBJ2-2|TRBV24-1
TGTGCCACCTCCCCGGGGCCGCGGGGAAACACCGGGGAGCTGTTTTTT
CATSPGPRGNTGELFF
>many|TRBD2|TRBJ2-1|TRBV5-8
TGTGCCAGCAGCTTTGGGCTAGCGGGAGGTGAGCAGTTCTTC
CASSFGLAGGEQFF
>many|-|TRBJ1-5|TRBV19
TGTGCCAGTAGTATTAGTCCGGGGAGCAATCAGCCCCAGCATTTT
CASSISPGSNQPQHF
>many|-|TRBJ1-2|TRBV30
TGTGCCTGGCTTCAGGGCGGATATGGCTACACCTTC
CAWLQGGYGYTF
>many|-|TRBJ2-3|TRBV6-5
TGTGCCAGCAGGCGTCGGGGTTACACAGATACGCAGTATTTT
CASRRRGYTDTQYF
>few|TRBD1|TRBJ1-6|TRBV13
TGTGCCAGCAGCCCCCCGCCGACAGGGCGCTCCTATAATTCACCCCTCCACTTT
CASSPPPTGRSYNSPLHF
>-|-|TRBJ1-4|TRBV20-1
TGCAGTGCTAGTACAGGGTCAGATAATGAAAAACTGTTTTTT
CSASTGSDNEKLFF
>many|TRBD2|TRBJ2-3|TRBV24-1
TGTGCCACCAGTGGCGCGGGAGGGTGGACAGATACGCAGTATTTT
CATSGAGGWTDTQYF
>once|-|TRBJ2-2|TRBV5-1
TGCGCCAGCAGCTGGGACGATGGAGGCGGGGAGCTGTTTTTT
CASSWDDGGGELFF
>-|-|TRBJ2-1|TRBV3-1
TGTGCCAGCAGCCATTCTTTGGGGGGCAACAATGAGCAGTTCTTC
CASSHSLGGNNEQFF
>many|-|TRBJ2-1|TRBV4-3
TGCGCCAGCAGCCAAGAATGGGGGCATTATGAGCAGTTCTTC
CASSQEWGHYEQFF
>many|-|TRBJ2-1|TRBV5-1
TGCGCCAGCAGCTTTGAAGGAGGATCCTACAATGAGCAGTTCTTC
CASSFEGGSYNEQFF
>-|-|TRBJ1-1|TRBV6-6
TGTGCCAGCAGTTACGACGGTCAGAACACTGAAGCTTTCTTT
CASSYDGQNTEAFF
>-|-|TRBJ2-3|TRBV28
TGTGCCAGCAGTACGGGGGCAGATACGCAGTATTTT
CASSTGADTQYF
>-|TRBD2|TRBJ2-1|TRBV7-2
TGTGCCAGCAGCTTAGACAGGGGTGGGACTAGCGGGAGGCCCATCTACAATGAGCAGTTCTTC
CASSLDRGGTSGRPIYNEQFF
>-|TRBD1|TRBJ1-5|TRBV6-6
TGTGCCAGCAGGGAACAAAGAGCCGGGACAGGGGAGAGCAATCAGCCCCAGCATTTT
CASREQRAGTGESNQPQHF
>many|TRBD1|TRBJ2-7|TRBV12-3/TRBV12-4
TGTGCCAGCAGTTCAGATCCCCGGACAGGGACCGGGACGTCTTTTTACGAGCAGTACTTC
CASSSDPRTGTGTSFYEQYF
>many|TRBD2|TRBJ2-7|TRBV20-1
TGCAGTGCTAGTGGGCCTAGCGGGAGTGGGTCCTACGAGCAGTACTTC
CSASGPSGSGSYEQYF
>many|-|TRBJ1-3|TRBV20-1
TGCAGTGCTAGAGAGGGGCACAACTCTGGAAACACCATATATTTT
CSAREGHNSGNTIYF
>-|TRBD2|TRBJ2-1|TRBV4-1
TGCGCCAGCAGCCAAGAAGGGGGACTAGCGGGAGAACAGTTCTTC
CASSQEGGLAGEQFF
>many|TRBD1|TRBJ1-6|TRBV18
TGTGCCAGCTCACCTACAGGGGGAGCCTATAATTCACCCCTCCACTTT
CASSPTGGAYNSPLHF
>-|TRBD2|TRBJ2-3|TRBV18
TGTGCCAGCTCACCGTACGCGGGGGGGACTAGCGGCCTTGATACGCAGTATTTT
CASSPYAGGTSGLDTQYF
>few|TRBD1|TRBJ2-3|TRBV7-6
TGTGCCAGCTCAACGTCCGGGACAGACATCACAGATACGCAGTATTTT
CASSTSGTDITDTQYF
>many|-|TRBJ1-4|TRBV12-3/TRBV12-4
TGTGCCAGCAGTTTGAATAAGGGGGGCGATGAAAAACTGTTTTTT
CASSLNKGGDEKLFF
>-|-|TRBJ1-5|TRBV20-1
TGCAGTGCTGGACTAGCGGGAGGGGCATCTCAGCCCCAGCATTTT
CSAGLAGGASQPQHF
>many|-|TRBJ2-1|TRBV30
TGTGCCTGGAAACTGGGACGCTCCTACAATGAGCAGTTCTTC
CAWKLGRSYNEQFF
>-|TRBD1|TRBJ1-4|TRBV20-1
TGCAGTGCTAGCCCGGGACAGTTTGATGAAAAACTGTTTTTT
CSASPGQFDEKLFF